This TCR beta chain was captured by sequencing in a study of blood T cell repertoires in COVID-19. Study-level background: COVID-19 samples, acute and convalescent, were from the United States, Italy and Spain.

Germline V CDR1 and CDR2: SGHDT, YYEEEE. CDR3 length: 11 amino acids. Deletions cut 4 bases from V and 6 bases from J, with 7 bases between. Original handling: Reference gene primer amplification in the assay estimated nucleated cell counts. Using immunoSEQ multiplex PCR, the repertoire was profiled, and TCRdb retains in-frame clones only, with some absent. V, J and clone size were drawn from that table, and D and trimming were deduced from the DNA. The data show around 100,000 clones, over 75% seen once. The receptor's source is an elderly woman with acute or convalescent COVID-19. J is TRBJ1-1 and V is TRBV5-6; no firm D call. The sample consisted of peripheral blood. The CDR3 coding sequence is TGTGCCAGCAGCCGGGTGGCTGAAGCTTTCTTT. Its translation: CASSRVAEAFF.